This is a list of T cell receptor beta chains from one sample in a study of neurological immune-mediated disorders. TCRdb re-derived calls from the 5' RACE reads in MiXCR, one entry per CDR3 protein. The sample holds over 15,000 distinct CDR3 sequences, roughly 9% seen once. The specimen was CD8+ T cells from blood. All receptors come from a man aged 50-59 years in good health. CDR3s include the opening cysteine and the closing phenylalanine or tryptophan. A D gene is named only where the DNA matches it firmly. The size entry is marked missing in some rows and otherwise reads once, few, many or a size class.

TRBV7-8	many	NA	TRBJ2-2	CASSPNTGTGELFF	TGTGCCAGCAGCCCGAACACGGGCACCGGGGAGCTGTTTTTT
TRBV29-1	many	NA	TRBJ2-1	CSVDGQHDYLPNEQFF	TGCAGCGTAGACGGACAGCACGACTATTTGCCCAATGAGCAGTTCTTC
TRBV6-5	many	TRBD1	TRBJ2-7	CASNTGAGYEQYF	TGTGCCAGCAATACAGGGGCAGGATACGAGCAGTACTTC
TRBV20-1	NA	TRBD2	TRBJ2-3	CSRGKAGGPDTQYF	TGCAGTAGGGGTAAAGCGGGAGGACCAGATACGCAGTATTTT
TRBV29-1	many	NA	TRBJ2-5	CSVGSMQETQYF	TGCAGCGTTGGTTCAATGCAAGAGACCCAGTACTTC
TRBV25-1	medium-sized	NA	TRBJ2-1	CASSEYRGEYVNEQFF	TGTGCCAGCAGTGAATATAGAGGGGAATACGTCAATGAGCAGTTCTTC
TRBV25-1	many	NA	TRBJ2-3	CASSDLSPDTQYF	TGTGCCAGCAGTGACCTTAGCCCAGATACGCAGTATTTT
TRBV27	many	NA	TRBJ1-6	CASSRGAESPLHF	TGTGCCAGCAGTCGGGGGGCGGAATCACCCCTCCACTTT
TRBV19	many	NA	TRBJ1-2	CASSAMDYGYTF	TGTGCCAGTAGCGCCATGGACTATGGCTACACCTTC
TRBV7-9	many	NA	TRBJ2-7	CASSERVRPYEQYF	TGTGCCAGCAGCGAGCGGGTTCGGCCCTACGAGCAGTACTTC
TRBV21-1	many	NA	TRBJ2-3	CASCASPAKLTDTQYF	TGTGCCAGCTGCGCGAGTCCAGCGAAGCTCACAGATACGCAGTATTTT
TRBV30	few	NA	TRBJ2-1	CAWNGVSYNEQFF	TGTGCCTGGAACGGGGTCTCCTACAATGAGCAGTTCTTC
TRBV20-1	many	NA	TRBJ2-7	CSVGGGIGAYEQYF	TGCAGTGTAGGGGGGGGAATAGGCGCCTACGAGCAGTACTTC
TRBV7-3	many	NA	TRBJ2-3	CASSLTAGFLDTQYF	TGTGCCAGCAGCTTAACGGCAGGGTTCTTAGATACGCAGTATTTT
TRBV7-9	many	NA	TRBJ1-2	CASSLVNYGYTF	TGTGCCAGCAGCTTAGTAAACTATGGCTACACCTTC
TRBV28	many	TRBD2	TRBJ2-3	CASSSATSGNTDTQYF	TGTGCCAGCAGTTCTGCGACTAGCGGCAACACAGATACGCAGTATTTT
TRBV14	many	NA	TRBJ2-7	CASSQWTGPTYEQYF	TGTGCCAGCAGCCAATGGACCGGGCCCACCTACGAGCAGTACTTC
TRBV5-1	many	TRBD1	TRBJ2-5	CASSKGTEYQETQYF	TGCGCCAGCAGCAAAGGGACAGAGTATCAAGAGACCCAGTACTTC
TRBV6-1	many	TRBD2	TRBJ2-7	CASSPTSGSPYEQYF	TGTGCCAGCAGTCCCACTAGCGGGTCACCCTACGAGCAGTACTTC
TRBV28	NA	NA	TRBJ1-5	CASSSAGSNKPQHF	TGTGCCAGTAGTTCGGCGGGTAGCAATAAGCCCCAGCATTTT